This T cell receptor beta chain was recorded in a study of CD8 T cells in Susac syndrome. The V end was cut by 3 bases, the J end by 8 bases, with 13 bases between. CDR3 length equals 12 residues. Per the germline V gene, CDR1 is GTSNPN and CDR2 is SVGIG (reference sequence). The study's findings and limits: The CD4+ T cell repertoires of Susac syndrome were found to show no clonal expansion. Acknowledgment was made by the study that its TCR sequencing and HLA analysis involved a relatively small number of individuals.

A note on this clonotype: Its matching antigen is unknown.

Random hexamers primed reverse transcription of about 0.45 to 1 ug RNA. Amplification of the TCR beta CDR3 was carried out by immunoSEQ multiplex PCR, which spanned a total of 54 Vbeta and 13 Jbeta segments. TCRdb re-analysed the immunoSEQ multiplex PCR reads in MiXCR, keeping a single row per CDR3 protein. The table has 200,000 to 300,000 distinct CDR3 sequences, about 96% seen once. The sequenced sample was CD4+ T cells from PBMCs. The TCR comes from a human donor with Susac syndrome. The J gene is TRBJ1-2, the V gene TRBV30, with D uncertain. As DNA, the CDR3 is TGTGCCTGGAGCCACTCCGTTCTCGGCTACACCTTC. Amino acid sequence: CAWSHSVLGYTF.